Listed below are T cell receptor beta chains from one sample, sequenced in a study of cytomegalovirus exposure and HLA in healthy donors. TCRdb keeps only in-frame clones here, not all; method: immunoSEQ multiplex PCR. The table records roughly 120,000 clones, about four fifths of them present only once. The sequenced sample was PBMCs. All receptors come from a woman in her sixties in good health and CMV-seropositive. The CDR3 runs from the conserved cysteine through the conserved F or W. D genes are given only for firm matches. Clone sizes are given selectively: once, few, many, or a class where the clone is expanded.

clone size	J gene	CDR3 length	V gene	D gene	CDR3 protein	CDR3 DNA
-	TRBJ2-1	15	TRBV7-3	TRBD2	CASSSGLAGAREQFF	TGTGCCAGCAGCTCCGGACTAGCGGGGGCTCGTGAGCAGTTCTTC
-	TRBJ2-5	16	TRBV4-2	-	CASSQSWTEIQETQYF	TGTGCCAGCAGCCAGAGTTGGACAGAAATACAAGAGACCCAGTACTTC
-	TRBJ1-1	15	TRBV6-6	-	CASSYRQSLNTEAFF	TGTGCCAGCAGTTACCGACAGTCTTTGAACACTGAAGCTTTCTTT
-	TRBJ1-2	13	TRBV1	-	CTSSRSSNYGYTF	TGCACCAGCAGCCGCAGTTCTAACTATGGCTACACCTTC
-	TRBJ2-7	15	TRBV28	-	CASSLTPDTSYEQYF	TGTGCCAGCAGTTTAACTCCGGACACCTCCTACGAGCAGTACTTC
-	TRBJ1-5	13	TRBV7-2	-	CASSSNYRVPQHF	TGTGCCAGCAGCTCGAATTACAGGGTTCCCCAGCATTTT
-	TRBJ1-3	17	TRBV27	-	CASSSNPPGYSGNTIYF	TGTGCCAGCAGTTCTAACCCCCCCGGGTACTCTGGAAACACCATATATTTT
-	TRBJ1-5	13	TRBV6-1	-	CATRWEGNQPQHF	TGTGCCACCCGTTGGGAGGGGAATCAGCCCCAGCATTTT
-	TRBJ1-4	15	TRBV19	-	CASSSVLRQLEKLFF	TGTGCCAGTAGCTCCGTGCTGCGACAGCTTGAAAAACTGTTTTTT
-	TRBJ2-7	12	TRBV30	-	CAWGVRSGEQYF	TGTGCCTGGGGTGTACGGTCCGGCGAGCAGTACTTC
-	TRBJ2-7	15	TRBV6-5	-	CASSYSNLSPYEQYF	TGTGCCAGCAGTTACTCGAACCTAAGCCCCTACGAGCAGTACTTC
-	TRBJ1-5	13	TRBV10-3	-	CAISGRAGQPQHF	TGTGCCATCAGTGGCCGGGCGGGGCAGCCCCAGCATTTT
-	TRBJ1-1	13	TRBV5-5	-	CASRRTLSTEAFF	TGTGCCAGCAGGCGGACACTTTCCACTGAAGCTTTCTTT
-	TRBJ2-1	12	TRBV7-8	TRBD1	CASSPGTVEQFF	TGTGCCAGCAGCCCAGGGACAGTTGAGCAGTTCTTC
-	TRBJ1-1	14	TRBV5-4	TRBD1	CASSRGQVNTEAFF	TGTGCCAGCAGCCGAGGACAGGTGAACACTGAAGCTTTCTTT
-	TRBJ2-7	14	TRBV5-1	-	CASTLQGIEYEQYF	TGCGCCAGCACCCTTCAGGGCATTGAATACGAGCAGTACTTC
once	TRBJ1-2	13	TRBV14	-	CASSQEFHRGYTF	TGTGCCAGCAGCCAAGAGTTTCACAGGGGCTACACCTTC
-	TRBJ2-7	14	TRBV29-1	-	CSVDGTEGTYEQYF	TGCAGCGTTGACGGGACTGAGGGGACCTACGAGCAGTACTTC
-	TRBJ2-1	12	TRBV7-2	TRBD2	CASSSLAGAQFF	TGTGCCAGCAGCTCACTAGCGGGGGCTCAGTTCTTC
few	TRBJ2-7	17	TRBV19	TRBD2	CASSMSSRAGGAYEQYF	TGTGCCAGTAGTATGTCTAGTCGAGCGGGAGGCGCCTACGAGCAGTACTTC
few	TRBJ2-1	12	TRBV5-1	-	CASSPEGGGQFF	TGCGCCAGCAGCCCGGAAGGAGGAGGGCAGTTCTTC
-	TRBJ2-5	13	TRBV29-1	TRBD1	CSVETGFEETQYF	TGCAGCGTTGAGACAGGGTTTGAAGAGACCCAGTACTTC
-	TRBJ1-2	15	TRBV4-3	TRBD1	CASSHRDRGLDGYTF	TGCGCCAGCAGCCATCGGGACAGGGGTTTGGATGGCTACACCTTC
-	TRBJ1-2	14	TRBV7-9	-	CASSLAWQVYGYTF	TGTGCCAGCAGCTTAGCGTGGCAGGTCTATGGCTACACCTTC
-	TRBJ1-5	15	TRBV5-1	-	CASSIAGGRGQPQHF	TGCGCCAGCAGCATTGCGGGGGGCAGGGGCCAGCCCCAGCATTTT
-	TRBJ2-5	17	TRBV15	-	CATSRGGGGPSRETQYF	TGTGCCACCAGCAGAGGAGGCGGGGGCCCCTCTCGGGAGACCCAGTACTTC
few	TRBJ1-1	14	TRBV25-1	-	CASSETRMNTEAFF	TGTGCCAGCAGTGAGACACGTATGAACACTGAAGCTTTCTTT
-	TRBJ1-4	13	TRBV6-1	-	CASNGATNEKLFF	TGTGCCAGCAACGGGGCAACTAATGAAAAACTGTTTTTT
-	TRBJ2-1	16	TRBV11-2	TRBD1	CASSTGRQGSYNEQFF	TGTGCCAGCAGCACAGGGCGACAGGGGTCCTACAATGAGCAGTTCTTC
-	TRBJ1-2	15	TRBV19	TRBD1	CASSIGTVANYGYTF	TGTGCCAGTAGTATCGGGACAGTCGCTAACTATGGCTACACCTTC
few	TRBJ1-2	15	TRBV27	-	CASSSSGVPNYGYTF	TGTGCCAGCAGTTCCTCAGGGGTCCCTAACTATGGCTACACCTTC
-	TRBJ2-7	15	TRBV18	-	CASSPSSDGTYEQYF	TGTGCCAGCTCACCCAGTTCGGACGGGACCTACGAGCAGTACTTC
-	TRBJ1-2	12	TRBV5-1	-	CASSTNTYGYTF	TGCGCCAGCAGCACTAACACATATGGCTACACCTTC
-	TRBJ2-6	15	TRBV9	-	CASSVGGSGANVLTF	TGTGCCAGCAGCGTAGGAGGGTCAGGGGCCAACGTCCTGACTTTC
-	TRBJ1-3	16	TRBV5-1	TRBD1	CASSFYQGAGGNTIYF	TGCGCCAGCAGCTTTTACCAGGGGGCAGGTGGAAACACCATATATTTT
-	TRBJ2-5	16	TRBV5-1	TRBD2	CASSPGLAGGEETQYF	TGCGCCAGCAGCCCAGGACTAGCGGGGGGGGAAGAGACCCAGTACTTC
-	TRBJ1-2	13	TRBV7-8	-	CASSFGDFYGYTF	TGTGCCAGCAGCTTTGGAGACTTCTATGGCTACACCTTC
-	TRBJ2-2	15	TRBV19	-	CASSIHRDKPGELFF	TGTGCCAGTAGTATTCACAGGGATAAGCCCGGGGAGCTGTTTTTT
few	TRBJ1-5	18	TRBV7-9	TRBD1	CASSLYGQGRGSNQPQHF	TGTGCCAGCAGCTTATACGGACAGGGGAGGGGTAGCAATCAGCCCCAGCATTTT
-	TRBJ1-1	13	TRBV29-1	TRBD1	CSAQGVLNTEAFF	TGCAGCGCACAGGGGGTACTTAACACTGAAGCTTTCTTT
-	TRBJ1-2	14	TRBV4-1	TRBD1	CASSQEDRVNGYTF	TGCGCCAGCAGCCAGGAGGACAGGGTGAATGGCTACACCTTC
-	TRBJ2-2	16	TRBV6-1	-	CASSVRTGQNTGELFF	TGTGCCAGCAGTGTTCGAACGGGACAGAACACCGGGGAGCTGTTTTTT
-	TRBJ2-2	14	TRBV7-2	-	CASSRQTNTGELFF	TGTGCCAGCAGCCGACAAACGAACACCGGGGAGCTGTTTTTT
-	TRBJ2-3	12	TRBV29-1	TRBD2	CSVRLAGDTQYF	TGCAGCGTCCGACTAGCAGGAGATACGCAGTATTTT
-	TRBJ2-5	18	TRBV5-8	-	CASRHGTGGWNRGETQYF	TGTGCCAGCAGACACGGGACTGGCGGATGGAATAGGGGAGAGACCCAGTACTTC
-	TRBJ2-1	15	TRBV5-1	TRBD1	CASSSGTGNYNEQFF	TGCGCCAGCAGCTCCGGGACAGGGAACTACAATGAGCAGTTCTTC
-	TRBJ1-4	15	TRBV6-5	TRBD1	CASTRQGATNEKLFF	TGTGCCAGCACTCGACAGGGGGCAACTAATGAAAAACTGTTTTTT
-	TRBJ1-2	14	TRBV19	TRBD1	CASNDRGQGYGYTF	TGTGCCAGTAATGACAGGGGGCAAGGGTATGGCTACACCTTC
-	TRBJ2-7	14	TRBV5-6	TRBD2	CASSSQRGSYEQYF	TGTGCCAGCAGCTCCCAGCGGGGCTCCTACGAGCAGTACTTC
-	TRBJ2-3	12	TRBV9	-	CASSSNTDTQYF	TGTGCCAGCAGCTCAAACACAGATACGCAGTATTTT
few	TRBJ2-5	15	TRBV19	-	CASSSSGGGQETQYF	TGTGCCAGTAGCTCAAGTGGTGGGGGGCAAGAGACCCAGTACTTC
few	TRBJ2-5	15	TRBV7-9	TRBD2	CASSFLLAGRETQYF	TGTGCCAGCAGCTTCCTTCTAGCGGGACGAGAGACCCAGTACTTC
-	TRBJ2-7	16	TRBV6-1	-	CASSARGQSATGEQYF	TGTGCCAGCAGTGCCCGGGGACAAAGCGCTACAGGCGAGCAGTACTTC
-	TRBJ2-5	14	TRBV29-1	TRBD2	CSVARTSEKETQYF	TGCAGCGTAGCGAGGACTAGCGAGAAAGAGACCCAGTACTTC